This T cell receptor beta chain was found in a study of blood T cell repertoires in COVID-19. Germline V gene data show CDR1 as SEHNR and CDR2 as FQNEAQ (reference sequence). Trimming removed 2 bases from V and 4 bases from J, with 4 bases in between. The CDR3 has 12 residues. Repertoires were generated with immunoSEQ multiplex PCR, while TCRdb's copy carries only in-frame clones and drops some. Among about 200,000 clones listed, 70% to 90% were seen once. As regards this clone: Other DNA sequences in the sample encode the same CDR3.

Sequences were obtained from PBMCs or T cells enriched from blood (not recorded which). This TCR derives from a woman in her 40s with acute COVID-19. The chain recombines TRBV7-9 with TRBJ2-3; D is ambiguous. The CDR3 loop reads CASSLSADTQYF. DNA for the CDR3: TGTGCCAGCAGCTTATCAGCAGATACGCAGTATTTT.